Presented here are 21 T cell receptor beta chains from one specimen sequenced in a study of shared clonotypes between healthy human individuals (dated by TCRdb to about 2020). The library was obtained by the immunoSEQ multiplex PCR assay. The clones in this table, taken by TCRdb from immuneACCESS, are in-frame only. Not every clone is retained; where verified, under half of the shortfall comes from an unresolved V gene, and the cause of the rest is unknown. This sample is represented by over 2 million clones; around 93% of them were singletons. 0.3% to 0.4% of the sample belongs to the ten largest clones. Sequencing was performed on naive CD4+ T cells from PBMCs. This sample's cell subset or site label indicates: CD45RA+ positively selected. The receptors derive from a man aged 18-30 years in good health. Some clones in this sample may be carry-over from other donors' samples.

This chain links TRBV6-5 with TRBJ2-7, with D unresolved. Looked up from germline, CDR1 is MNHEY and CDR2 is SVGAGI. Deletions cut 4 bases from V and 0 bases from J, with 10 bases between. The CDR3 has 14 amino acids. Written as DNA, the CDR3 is TGTGCCAGCAGTTCTCGCAGTAGCTCCTACGAGCAGTACTTC. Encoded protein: CASSSRSSSYEQYF.

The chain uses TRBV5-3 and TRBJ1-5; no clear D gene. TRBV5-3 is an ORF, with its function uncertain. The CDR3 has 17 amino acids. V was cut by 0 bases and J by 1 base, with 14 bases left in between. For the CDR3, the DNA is TGTGCCAGAAGCTTGGAAGGGTTGTCCCACAGCAATCAGCCCCAGCATTTT. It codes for CARSLEGLSHSNQPQHF.

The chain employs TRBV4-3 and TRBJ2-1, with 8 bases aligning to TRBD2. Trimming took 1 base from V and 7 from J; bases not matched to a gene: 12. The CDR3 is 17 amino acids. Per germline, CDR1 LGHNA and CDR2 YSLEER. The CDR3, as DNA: TGCGCCAGCAGCCAAGGGCCCAGGCGGGAGGTAGGGAATGAGCAGTTCTTC. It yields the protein CASSQGPRREVGNEQFF.

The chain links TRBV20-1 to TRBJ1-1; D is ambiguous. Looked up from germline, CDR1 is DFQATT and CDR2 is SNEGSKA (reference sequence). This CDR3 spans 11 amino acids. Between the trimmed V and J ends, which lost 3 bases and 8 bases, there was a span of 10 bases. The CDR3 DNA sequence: TGCAGTGCTAGTCTAGGACTCGAAGCTTTCTTT. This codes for CSASLGLEAFF.

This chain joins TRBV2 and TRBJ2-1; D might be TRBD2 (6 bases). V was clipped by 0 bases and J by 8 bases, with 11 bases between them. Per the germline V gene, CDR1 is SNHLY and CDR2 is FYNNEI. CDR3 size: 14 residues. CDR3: CASSEAGGSDEQFF. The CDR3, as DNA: TGTGCCAGCAGTGAAGCAGGAGGGTCGGATGAGCAGTTCTTC.

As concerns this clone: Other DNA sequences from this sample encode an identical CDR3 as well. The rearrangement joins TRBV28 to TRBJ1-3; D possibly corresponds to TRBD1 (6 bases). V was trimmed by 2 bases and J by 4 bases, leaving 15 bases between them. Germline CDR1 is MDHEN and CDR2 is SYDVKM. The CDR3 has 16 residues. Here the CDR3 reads CASSLGGRGVGNTIYF. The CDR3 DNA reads TGTGCCAGCAGTTTAGGGGGCCGGGGAGTGGGAAACACCATATATTTT.

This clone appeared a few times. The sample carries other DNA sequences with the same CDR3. The CDR3: CASSRTGNYGYTF. CDR3 DNA sequence: TGTGCCAGCAGCCGGACGGGAAACTATGGCTACACCTTC. This chain links TRBV7-2 with TRBJ1-2; D is unresolved. Trimming shortened V by 5 bases and J by 2 bases, and 9 bases separated the two germline ends. Germline V gene lookup returns CDR1 SGHTA and CDR2 FQGNSA. CDR3 length: 13 residues.

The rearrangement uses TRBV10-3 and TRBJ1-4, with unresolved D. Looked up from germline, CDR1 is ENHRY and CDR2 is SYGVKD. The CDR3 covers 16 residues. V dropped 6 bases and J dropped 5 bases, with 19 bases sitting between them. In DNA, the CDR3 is TGTGCCATCAGCAGTAGAACGGGGATCGGGAATGAAAAACTGTTTTTT. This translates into CAISSRTGIGNEKLFF.

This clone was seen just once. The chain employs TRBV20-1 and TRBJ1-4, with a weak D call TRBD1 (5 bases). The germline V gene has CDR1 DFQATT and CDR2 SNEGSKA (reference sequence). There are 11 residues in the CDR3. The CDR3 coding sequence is TGCAGCGGCGAAGGGGAAGAAAAACTGTTTTTT. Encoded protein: CSGEGEEKLFF.

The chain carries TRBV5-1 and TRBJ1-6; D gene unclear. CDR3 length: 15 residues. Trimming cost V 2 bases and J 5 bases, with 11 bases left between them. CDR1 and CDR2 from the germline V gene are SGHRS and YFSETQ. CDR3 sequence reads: CASSFSAQNNSPLHF. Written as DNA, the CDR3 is TGCGCCAGCAGCTTCAGCGCACAGAATAATTCACCCCTCCACTTT.

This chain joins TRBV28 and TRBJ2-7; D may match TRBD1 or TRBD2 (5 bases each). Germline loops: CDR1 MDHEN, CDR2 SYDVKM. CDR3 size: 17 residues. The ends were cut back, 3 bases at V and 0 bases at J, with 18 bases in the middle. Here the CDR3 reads CASSFQLDPGRSYEQYF. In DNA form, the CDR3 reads TGTGCCAGCAGTTTCCAGCTCGATCCGGGACGCTCCTACGAGCAGTACTTC.

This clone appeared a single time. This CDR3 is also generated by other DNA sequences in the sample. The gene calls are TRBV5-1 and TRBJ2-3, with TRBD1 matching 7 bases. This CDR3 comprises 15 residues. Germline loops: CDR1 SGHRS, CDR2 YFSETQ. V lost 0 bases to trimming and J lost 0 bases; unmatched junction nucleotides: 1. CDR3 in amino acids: CASSLEGASTDTQYF. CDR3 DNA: TGCGCCAGCAGCTTGGAGGGGGCGAGCACAGATACGCAGTATTTT.

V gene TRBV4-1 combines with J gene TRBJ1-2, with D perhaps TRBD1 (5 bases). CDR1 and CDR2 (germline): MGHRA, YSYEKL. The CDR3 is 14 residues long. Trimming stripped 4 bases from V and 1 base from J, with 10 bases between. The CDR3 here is CASSPGAINYGYTF. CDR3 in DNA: TGCGCCAGCAGCCCCGGGGCTATTAACTATGGCTACACCTTC.

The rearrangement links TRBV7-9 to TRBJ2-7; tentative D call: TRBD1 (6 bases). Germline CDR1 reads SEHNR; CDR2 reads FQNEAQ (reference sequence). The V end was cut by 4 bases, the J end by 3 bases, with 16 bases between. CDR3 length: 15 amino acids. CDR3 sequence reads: CASSSTGTLNYEQYF. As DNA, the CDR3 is TGTGCCAGCAGCTCGACCGGGACACTAAACTACGAGCAGTACTTC.

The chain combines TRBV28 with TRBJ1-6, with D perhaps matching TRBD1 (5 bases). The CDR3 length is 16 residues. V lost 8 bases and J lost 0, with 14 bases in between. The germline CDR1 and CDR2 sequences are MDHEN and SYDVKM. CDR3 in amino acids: CASRPRESSYNSPLHF. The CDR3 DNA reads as TGTGCCAGCCGTCCCAGGGAAAGCTCCTATAATTCACCCCTCCACTTT.

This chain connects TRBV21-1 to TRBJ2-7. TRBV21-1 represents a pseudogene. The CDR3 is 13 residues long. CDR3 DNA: TGTGCCAGCAGCAAAGTTCAGCTCTACGAGCAGTACTTC. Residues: CASSKVQLYEQYF.

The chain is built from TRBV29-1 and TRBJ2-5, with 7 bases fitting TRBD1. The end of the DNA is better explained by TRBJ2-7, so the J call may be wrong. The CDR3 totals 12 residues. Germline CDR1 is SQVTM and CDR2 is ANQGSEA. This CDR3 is CSGRDSSYEQYF. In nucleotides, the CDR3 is TGCAGCGGCCGGGACAGCTCCTACGAGCAGTACTTC.

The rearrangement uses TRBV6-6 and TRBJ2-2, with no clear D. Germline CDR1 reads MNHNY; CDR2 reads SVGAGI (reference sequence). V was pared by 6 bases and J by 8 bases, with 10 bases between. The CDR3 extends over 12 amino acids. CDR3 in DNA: TGTGCCAGCAGCCCCCGAGAGGGGGAGCTGTTTTTT. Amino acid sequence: CASSPREGELFF.

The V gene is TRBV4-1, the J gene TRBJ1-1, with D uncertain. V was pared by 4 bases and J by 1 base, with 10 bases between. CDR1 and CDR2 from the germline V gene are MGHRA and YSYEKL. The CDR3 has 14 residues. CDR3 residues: CASSPFRENTEAFF. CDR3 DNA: TGCGCCAGCAGCCCATTTCGGGAGAACACTGAAGCTTTCTTT.

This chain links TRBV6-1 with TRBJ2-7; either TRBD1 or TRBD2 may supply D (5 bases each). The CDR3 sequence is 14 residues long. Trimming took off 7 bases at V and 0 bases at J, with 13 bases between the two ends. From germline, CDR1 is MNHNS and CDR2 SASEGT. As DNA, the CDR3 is TGTGCCAGCACCGAGGGGCGATACTCCTACGAGCAGTACTTC. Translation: CASTEGRYSYEQYF.

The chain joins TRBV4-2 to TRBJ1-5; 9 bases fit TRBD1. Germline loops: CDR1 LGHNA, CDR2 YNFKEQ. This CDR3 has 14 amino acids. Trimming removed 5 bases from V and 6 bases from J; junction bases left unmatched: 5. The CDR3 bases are TGTGCCAGCAGCTCGGACAGGGGAGGTCAGCCCCAGCATTTT. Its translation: CASSSDRGGQPQHF.